This T cell receptor (beta chain) originates from a study of blood T cells in healthy people across ages. In the case of this clonotype: What it binds is not known.

Together with a sample-barcoded 5' primer, a J-beta primer mix was included in a second PCR lasting about 6 to 11 cycles. A single record per CDR3 protein comes from TCRdb applying MiXCR to the 5' RACE reads. The data show some 780,000 distinct CDR3 sequences, around three fifths seen once. Study findings and constraints: Observed TCR beta diversity per million T cells went down as age went up. This fall followed a roughly linear course with age.

Sequencing input: blood. The clonotype was recovered from a man between 35 and 55 years old in good health.

The DNA for the CDR3 is TGCGCCAGCAGCGCCCTGAGGGGGAGGGAAGAGACCCAGTACTTC. It is translated as CASSALRGREETQYF. The chain couples TRBV4-1 to TRBJ2-5; D might be TRBD2 (7 bases). The germline V gene has CDR1 MGHRA and CDR2 YSYEKL. The V and J ends lost 5 bases and 3 bases respectively, with 16 bases between them. The CDR3 covers 15 residues.